A selection of T cell receptor beta chains follows, all from one sample in a study of tumor T cells in aggressive B-cell lymphoma. Data came from immunoSEQ multiplex PCR; TCRdb stores just in-frame clones and leaves some out. The profile shows around 11,000 clones, approximately 89% of them singletons. Sequenced: tumor tissue. The receptors were sampled from an adult with diffuse large B cell lymphoma. Each CDR3 is given with its conserved first and last residue. A D gene is named only where the DNA matches it firmly. Clone size, where shown, is once, few, many, or a class for clones that have expanded.

>TRBD2|TRBJ2-7|TRBV5-6|-
TGTGCCAGCAGCTTGACAGCGGGAGGGTCCTACGAGCAGTACTTC
CASSLTAGGSYEQYF
>-|TRBJ2-7|TRBV27|-
TGTGCCAGTAGCCTCTCCTACGAGCAGTACTTC
CASSLSYEQYF
>-|TRBJ2-7|TRBV10-3|-
TGTGCCATCAGTGAGGAGAGGAGGGGCTACGAGCAGTACTTC
CAISEERRGYEQYF
>TRBD2|TRBJ2-7|TRBV28|-
TGTGCCAGCAGCTCGCCCGGGACTAGCGGAACCTACGAGCAGTACTTC
CASSSPGTSGTYEQYF
>-|TRBJ1-2|TRBV2|-
TGTGCCAGCAGTGATGCGGGGGGGTTCGGCTACACCTTC
CASSDAGGFGYTF
>-|TRBJ2-1|TRBV7-9|once
TGTGCCAGCAGCTTAGCGCAGAGGGTCTACAATGAGCAGTTCTTC
CASSLAQRVYNEQFF
>-|TRBJ2-7|TRBV27|-
TGTGCGTCGGGATACAGTCCCTACGAGCAGTACTTC
CASGYSPYEQYF
>-|TRBJ2-1|TRBV30|-
TGTGCCTGGAGTACGGGACTGAATAGGCAGTTCTTC
CAWSTGLNRQFF
>TRBD1|TRBJ1-5|TRBV4-1|few
TGCGCCAGCAGCCAAGATCCCGGGACAGCATATAGCAATCAGCCCCAGCATTTT
CASSQDPGTAYSNQPQHF
>TRBD1|TRBJ2-7|TRBV4-1|-
TGCGCCAGCAGCCTCCGGGACAGGTCCTACGAGCAGTACTTC
CASSLRDRSYEQYF
>-|TRBJ2-1|TRBV29-1|-
TGCAGCGTTGGGGCTTTCAATGAGCAGTTCTTC
CSVGAFNEQFF
>TRBD2|TRBJ2-1|TRBV5-4|-
TGTGCCAGCACACGTGGGGGGGGAAACAATGAGCAGTTCTTC
CASTRGGGNNEQFF
>TRBD1|TRBJ1-4|TRBV11-1|-
TGTGCCAGCAGCGTCGGACAGGCGGAAAAACTGTTTTTT
CASSVGQAEKLFF
>TRBD1|TRBJ1-2|TRBV5-6|-
TGTGCCAGCAGCTTGGGACAGGGGGCGATTGGCTACACCTTC
CASSLGQGAIGYTF
>-|TRBJ2-7|TRBV11-2|-
TGTGCCAGCAGCTTCCCCCTATTAGCCGCCTACGAGCAGTACTTC
CASSFPLLAAYEQYF
>-|TRBJ1-2|TRBV30|-
TGTGCCTGGCCCGACAGGCGTAACTATGGCTACACCTTC
CAWPDRRNYGYTF
>TRBD1|TRBJ2-7|TRBV10-2|-
TGCGCCAGCGAAGGACAGGGGGCAGGAGAGCAGTACTTC
CASEGQGAGEQYF
>-|TRBJ1-1|TRBV30|-
TGTGCCGGGGGGAGGGTCACTGAAGCTTTCTTT
CAGGRVTEAFF
>-|TRBJ2-7|TRBV23-1|-
TGCGCCAGCAGTCAATCGGGCGAATCCTACGAGCAGTACTTC
CASSQSGESYEQYF
>-|TRBJ2-3|TRBV7-8|-
TGTGCCAGCAGCTTAACCAGGTTAGATACGCAGTATTTT
CASSLTRLDTQYF
>TRBD1|TRBJ2-3|TRBV11-2|-
TGTGCCAGCAGCTATACAGGGGGAACAGATACGCAGTATTTT
CASSYTGGTDTQYF
>-|TRBJ1-4|TRBV9|-
TGTGCCAGCAGCGTGGCGGGGACGGGTGAAAAACTGTTTTTT
CASSVAGTGEKLFF
>TRBD2|TRBJ2-3|TRBV6-6|-
TGTGCCAGCAGTTCGACTAGCGGGACGTCATATTTT
CASSSTSGTSYF
>TRBD2|TRBJ2-7|TRBV4-1|-
TGCACCAGCAGCCCTCGAGCGGGGGAGCAGTACTTC
CTSSPRAGEQYF
>TRBD1|TRBJ1-1|TRBV2|-
TGTGCCAGCAGACGACAGGGGATGAACACTGAAGCTTTCTTT
CASRRQGMNTEAFF
>-|TRBJ2-1|TRBV4-2|-
TGTGCCAGCAGCCAAGGAGTGGACATTCAGTTCTTC
CASSQGVDIQFF
>-|TRBJ2-2|TRBV11-1|-
TGTGCCAGCAGTCTAGAGGCGTTTAACACCGGGGAGCTGTTTTTT
CASSLEAFNTGELFF
>-|TRBJ1-4|TRBV28|-
TGTGCCAGCAGCCTAGGGGTTACTAATGAAAAACTGTTTTTT
CASSLGVTNEKLFF
>-|TRBJ1-4|TRBV7-6|-
TGTGCCAGCAGCCTACAGGATCGTTTTCTGATTGGAACTAATGAAAAACTGTTTTTT
CASSLQDRFLIGTNEKLFF
>-|TRBJ2-5|TRBV5-1|-
TGCGCCAGCAGCTACATAAGAACAGAAGAGACCCAGTACTTC
CASSYIRTEETQYF
>TRBD2|TRBJ2-7|TRBV28|-
TGTGCCAGCAGTCGAGCCCCGGGACTAGCGGGAGCGGGCGAGCAGTACTTC
CASSRAPGLAGAGEQYF
>-|TRBJ2-2|TRBV30|-
TGTGCCTGGAGGCGAGGTACCGGGGAGCTGTTTTTT
CAWRRGTGELFF
>-|TRBJ2-6|TRBV19|-
TGTGCCAGTGGGGGCCGCAGGATGGGTGGGGCCAACGTCCTGACTTTC
CASGGRRMGGANVLTF
>-|TRBJ1-2|TRBV4-1|-
TGCGCCAGCAGCCAGGACACGAACTTATATGGCTACACCTTC
CASSQDTNLYGYTF
>TRBD1|TRBJ2-1|TRBV7-9|-
TGTGCCAGCAGCTGGCAGGGGGCGCAAAATGAGCAGTTCTTC
CASSWQGAQNEQFF
>-|TRBJ2-3|TRBV7-2|-
TGTGCCAGCAGCTTAAGTCGGGTGAACACAGATACGCAGTATTTT
CASSLSRVNTDTQYF
>-|TRBJ1-1|TRBV18|-
TGTGCCAGCCCCTCCCCAGCGCCAGCTAACACTGAAGCTTTCTTT
CASPSPAPANTEAFF
>TRBD2|TRBJ2-7|TRBV19|-
TGTGCCAGTAGTTCGAGCGCCGGGACTAGCCTCACTGTCGAGCAGTACTTC
CASSSSAGTSLTVEQYF
>TRBD2|TRBJ2-3|TRBV27|-
TGTGCCAGCAGTTTACGGGGGAGCGGGAGGGGCGGGACAGATACGCAGTATTTT
CASSLRGSGRGGTDTQYF
>-|TRBJ1-2|TRBV2|-
TGTGCCAGCAGTGGCTCCCAGGGGCTTCTGGACTACACCTTC
CASSGSQGLLDYTF
>TRBD2|TRBJ2-3|TRBV27|-
TGTGCCAGCAGTTTATCCAGACTAGCGGGAGGGGCAGATACGCAGTATTTT
CASSLSRLAGGADTQYF
>TRBD2|TRBJ2-7|TRBV6-5|-
TGTGCCAGCAGCGAGAGACTAGCGGGAGAGGACGAGCAGTACTTC
CASSERLAGEDEQYF
>-|TRBJ2-6|TRBV18|-
TGTGCCAGCTCACCACCGCAGGGGAGAAACTCTGGGGCCAACGTCCTGACTTTC
CASSPPQGRNSGANVLTF
>TRBD1|TRBJ2-6|TRBV5-4|-
TGTGCCAGCAGCTTGGCGTTTGGACAGGGCTCCGGGGCCAACGTCCTGACTTTC
CASSLAFGQGSGANVLTF
>-|TRBJ1-2|TRBV6-1|-
TGTGCCAGCAGTGTCGATACCGGCTATGGCTACACCTTC
CASSVDTGYGYTF
>-|TRBJ2-7|TRBV11-2|-
TGTGCCAGCAGCTCCCGGGACACCGCCTACGAGCAGTACTTC
CASSSRDTAYEQYF
>TRBD2|TRBJ2-7|TRBV18|once
TGTGCCAGCTCACCTTTTGCACTAGCGGGAGGGCAAGGGGACTACGAGCAGTACTTC
CASSPFALAGGQGDYEQYF
>-|TRBJ2-7|TRBV6-1|-
TGTGCCAGCAGTCCTTGGACAGTTTTATCCTACGAGCAGTACTTC
CASSPWTVLSYEQYF
>-|TRBJ2-4|TRBV2|-
TGTGCCAGCATCCCCGGGGCCAAAAACATTCAGTACTTC
CASIPGAKNIQYF
>-|TRBJ2-7|TRBV4-3|few
TGCGCCAGCAGCCAAAAGCTAAGTATCGAGCAGTACTTC
CASSQKLSIEQYF
>-|TRBJ2-6|TRBV10-3|-
TGTGCCATCAGTGAGTCTGTTCTCTCTGGGGCCAACGTCCTGACTTTC
CAISESVLSGANVLTF
>-|TRBJ2-1|TRBV28|-
TGTGCCAGCAGACCCGGCGGAGGGAGTCTTGGTTTCTTC
CASRPGGGSLGFF
>-|TRBJ1-5|TRBV19|-
TGTGCCAGTAGTGCCCTCCGACAGAGTAATCAGCCCCAGCATTTT
CASSALRQSNQPQHF
>-|TRBJ2-5|TRBV7-2|once
TGTGCCAGCAGCTTAGGAGGGCGGGAGACCCAGTACTTC
CASSLGGRETQYF
>-|TRBJ1-4|TRBV29-1|once
TGCAGCGGTTTGCGCGCAACTAATGAAAAACTGTTTTTT
CSGLRATNEKLFF
>TRBD1|TRBJ2-5|TRBV5-5|-
TGTGCCAGCAGCCCCGTGACAGGGACGGAGACCCAGTACTTC
CASSPVTGTETQYF
>TRBD1|TRBJ2-7|TRBV11-2|-
TGTGCCAGCAGCCAGGACAGGGTTTGGGAGCAGTACTTC
CASSQDRVWEQYF